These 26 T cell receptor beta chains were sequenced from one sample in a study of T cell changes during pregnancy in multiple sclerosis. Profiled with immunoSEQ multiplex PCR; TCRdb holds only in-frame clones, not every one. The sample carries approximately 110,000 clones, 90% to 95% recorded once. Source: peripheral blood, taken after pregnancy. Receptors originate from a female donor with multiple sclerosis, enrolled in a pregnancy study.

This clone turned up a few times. CDR3 amino acids: CASSQTTENYGYTF. The CDR3 nucleotides read TGCGCCAGCAGCCAAACGACAGAGAACTATGGCTACACCTTC. The chain couples TRBV4-1 to TRBJ1-2, with a tentative D call TRBD1 (5 bases). Trimming left V 2 bases short and J 2 bases short, with 9 bases between. In germline, CDR1 is MGHRA, CDR2 YSYEKL. The CDR3 spans 14 residues.

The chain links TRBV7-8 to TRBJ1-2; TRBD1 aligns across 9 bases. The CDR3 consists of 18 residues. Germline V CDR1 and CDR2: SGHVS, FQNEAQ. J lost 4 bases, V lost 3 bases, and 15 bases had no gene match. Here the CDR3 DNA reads TGTGCCAGCAGCTTGGGGGACAGGGTCGGCCCTACCGCCTATGGCTACACCTTC. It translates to CASSLGDRVGPTAYGYTF.

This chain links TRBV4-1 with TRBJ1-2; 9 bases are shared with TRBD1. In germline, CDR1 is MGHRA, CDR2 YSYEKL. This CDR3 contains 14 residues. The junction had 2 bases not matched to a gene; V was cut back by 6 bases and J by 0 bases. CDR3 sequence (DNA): TGCGCCAGCAGGGGGACAGGGTCTAACTATGGCTACACCTTC. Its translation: CASRGTGSNYGYTF.

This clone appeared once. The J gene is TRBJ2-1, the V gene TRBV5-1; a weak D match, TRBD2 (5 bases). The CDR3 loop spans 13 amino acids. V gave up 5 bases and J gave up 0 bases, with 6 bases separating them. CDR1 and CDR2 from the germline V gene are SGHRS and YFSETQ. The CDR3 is CASSGGSYNEQFF. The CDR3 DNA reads TGCGCCAGCAGTGGAGGCTCCTACAATGAGCAGTTCTTC.

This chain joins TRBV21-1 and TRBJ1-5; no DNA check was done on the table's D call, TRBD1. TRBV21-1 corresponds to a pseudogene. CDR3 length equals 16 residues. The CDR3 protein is CASSERPGYPNQPQHF. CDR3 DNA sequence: TGTGCCAGCAGCGAAAGGCCAGGGTATCCTAATCAGCCCCAGCATTTT.

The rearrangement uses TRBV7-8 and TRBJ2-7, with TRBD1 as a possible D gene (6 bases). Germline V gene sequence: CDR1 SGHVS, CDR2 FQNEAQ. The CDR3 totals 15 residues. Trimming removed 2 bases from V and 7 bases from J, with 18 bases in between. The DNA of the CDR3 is TGTGCCAGCAGCTTATACTCGGGACACCCCAAGGAGCAGTACTTC. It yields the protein CASSLYSGHPKEQYF.

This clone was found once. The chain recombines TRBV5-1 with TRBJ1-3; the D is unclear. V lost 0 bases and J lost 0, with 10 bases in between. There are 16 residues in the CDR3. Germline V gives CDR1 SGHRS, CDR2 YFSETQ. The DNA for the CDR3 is TGCGCCAGCAGCTTGGCTGTCGCTAGCTCTGGAAACACCATATATTTT. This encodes CASSLAVASSGNTIYF.

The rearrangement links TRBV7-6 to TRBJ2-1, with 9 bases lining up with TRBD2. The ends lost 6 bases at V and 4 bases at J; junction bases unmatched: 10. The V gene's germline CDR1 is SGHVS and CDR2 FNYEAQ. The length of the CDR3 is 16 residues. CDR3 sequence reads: CASRDLAGANYNEQFF. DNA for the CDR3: TGTGCCAGCAGGGACTTAGCGGGGGCGAATTACAATGAGCAGTTCTTC.

The CDR3 spells CASRGTYGTTGELFF. CDR3 sequence (DNA): TGTGCCAGCAGGGGGACATATGGAACCACCGGGGAGCTGTTTTTT. The gene calls are TRBV2 and TRBJ2-2; weak D call: TRBD1 (6 bases). The CDR3 length is 15 residues. Between the trimmed V and J ends, which lost 6 bases and 4 bases, there was a span of 15 bases. Germline CDR1 SNHLY, CDR2 FYNNEI.

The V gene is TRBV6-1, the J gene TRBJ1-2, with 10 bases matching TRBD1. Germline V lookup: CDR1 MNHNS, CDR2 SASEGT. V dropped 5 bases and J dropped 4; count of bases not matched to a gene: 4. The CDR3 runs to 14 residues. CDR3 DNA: TGTGCCAGCAGTCGGACAGGGGGTGCCTATGGCTACACCTTC. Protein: CASSRTGGAYGYTF.

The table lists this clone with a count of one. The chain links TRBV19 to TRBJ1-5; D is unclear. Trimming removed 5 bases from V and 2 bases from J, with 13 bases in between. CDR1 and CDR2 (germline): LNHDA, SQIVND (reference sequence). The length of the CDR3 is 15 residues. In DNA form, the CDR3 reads TGTGCCAGTAGTGAACAGCTCCCTGGCAATCAGCCCCAGCATTTT. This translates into CASSEQLPGNQPQHF.

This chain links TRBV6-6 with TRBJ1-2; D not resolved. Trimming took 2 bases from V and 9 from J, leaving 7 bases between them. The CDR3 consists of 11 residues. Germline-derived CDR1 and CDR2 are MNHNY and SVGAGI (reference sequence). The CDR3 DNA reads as TGTGCCAGCAGTTACCCCACAAGCTACACCTTC. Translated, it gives CASSYPTSYTF.

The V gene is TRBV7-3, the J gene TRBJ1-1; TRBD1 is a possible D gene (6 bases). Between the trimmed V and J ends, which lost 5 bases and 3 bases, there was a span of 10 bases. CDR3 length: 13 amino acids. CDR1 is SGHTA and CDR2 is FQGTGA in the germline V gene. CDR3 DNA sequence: TGTGCCAGCAGCGGAGGGGGGGACACTGAAGCTTTCTTT. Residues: CASSGGGDTEAFF.

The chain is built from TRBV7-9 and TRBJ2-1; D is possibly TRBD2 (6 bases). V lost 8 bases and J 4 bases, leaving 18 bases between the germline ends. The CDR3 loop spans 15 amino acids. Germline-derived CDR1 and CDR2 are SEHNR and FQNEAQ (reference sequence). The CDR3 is CASSLDWRGYNEQFF. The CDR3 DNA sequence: TGTGCCAGCTCCCTCGACTGGCGGGGTTACAATGAGCAGTTCTTC. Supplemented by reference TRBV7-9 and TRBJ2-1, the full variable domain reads DTGVSQNPRHKITKRGQNVTFRCDPISEHNRLYWYRQTLGQGPEFLTYFQNEAQLEKSRLLSDRFSAERPKGSFSTLEIQRTEQGDSAMYLCASSLDWRGYNEQFFGPGTRLTVL.

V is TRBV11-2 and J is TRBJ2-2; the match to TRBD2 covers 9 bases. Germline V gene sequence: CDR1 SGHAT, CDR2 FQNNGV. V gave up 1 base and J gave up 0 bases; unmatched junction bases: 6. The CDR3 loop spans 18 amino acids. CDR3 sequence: CASSLVGGGAANTGELFF. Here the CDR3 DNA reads TGTGCCAGCAGCTTAGTTGGCGGGGGGGCCGCGAACACCGGGGAGCTGTTTTTT. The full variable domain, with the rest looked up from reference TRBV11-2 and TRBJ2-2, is EAGVAQSPRYKIIEKRQSVAFWCNPISGHATLYWYQQILGQGPKLLIQFQNNGVVDDSQLPKDRFSAERLKGVDSTLKIQPAKLEDSAVYLCASSLVGGGAANTGELFFGEGSRLTVL.

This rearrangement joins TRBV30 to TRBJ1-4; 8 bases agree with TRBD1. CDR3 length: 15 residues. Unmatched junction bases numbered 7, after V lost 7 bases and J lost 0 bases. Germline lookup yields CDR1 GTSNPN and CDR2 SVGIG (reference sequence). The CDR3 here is CASQGTGATNEKLFF. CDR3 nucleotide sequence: TGTGCCTCCCAGGGGACAGGCGCAACTAATGAAAAACTGTTTTTT.

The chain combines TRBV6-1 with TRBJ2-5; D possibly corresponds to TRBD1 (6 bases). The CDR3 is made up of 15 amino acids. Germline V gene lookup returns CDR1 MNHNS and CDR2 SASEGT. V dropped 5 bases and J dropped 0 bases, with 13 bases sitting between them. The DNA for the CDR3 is TGTGCCAGCAGTAACTACAGGGCCCACCAAGAGACCCAGTACTTC. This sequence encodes CASSNYRAHQETQYF.

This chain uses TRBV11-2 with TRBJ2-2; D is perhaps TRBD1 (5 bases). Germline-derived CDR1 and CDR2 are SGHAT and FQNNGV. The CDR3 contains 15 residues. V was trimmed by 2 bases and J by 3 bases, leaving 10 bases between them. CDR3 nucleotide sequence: TGTGCCAGCAGCTTAATGAGACAGCACACCGGGGAGCTGTTTTTT. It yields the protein CASSLMRQHTGELFF.

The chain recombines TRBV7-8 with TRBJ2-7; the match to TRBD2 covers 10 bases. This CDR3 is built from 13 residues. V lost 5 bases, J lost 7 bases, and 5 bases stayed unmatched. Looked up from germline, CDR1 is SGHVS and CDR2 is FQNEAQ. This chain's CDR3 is CASSPSGGGEQYF. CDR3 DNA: TGTGCCAGCAGCCCTAGCGGGGGTGGAGAGCAGTACTTC.

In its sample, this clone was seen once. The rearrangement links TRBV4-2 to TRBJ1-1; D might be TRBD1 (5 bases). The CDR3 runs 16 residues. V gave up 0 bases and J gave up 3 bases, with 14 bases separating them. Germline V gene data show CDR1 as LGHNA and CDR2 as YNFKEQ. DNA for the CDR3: TGTGCCAGCAGCCAAGAATGGGGGGGAGAAGACACTGAAGCTTTCTTT. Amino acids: CASSQEWGGEDTEAFF.

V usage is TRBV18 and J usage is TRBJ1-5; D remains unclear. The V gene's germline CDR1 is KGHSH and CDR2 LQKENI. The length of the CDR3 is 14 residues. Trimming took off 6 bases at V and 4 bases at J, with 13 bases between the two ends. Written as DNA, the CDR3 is TGTGCCAGCTCCCGGGTCGGGTTTAATCAGCCCCAGCATTTT. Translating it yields CASSRVGFNQPQHF.

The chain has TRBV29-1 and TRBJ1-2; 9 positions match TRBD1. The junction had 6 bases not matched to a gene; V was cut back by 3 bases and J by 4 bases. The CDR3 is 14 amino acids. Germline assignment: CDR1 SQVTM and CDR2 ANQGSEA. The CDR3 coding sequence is TGCAGCGTTGAGACAGGGGGGGTCTTCTATGGCTACACCTTC. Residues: CSVETGGVFYGYTF.

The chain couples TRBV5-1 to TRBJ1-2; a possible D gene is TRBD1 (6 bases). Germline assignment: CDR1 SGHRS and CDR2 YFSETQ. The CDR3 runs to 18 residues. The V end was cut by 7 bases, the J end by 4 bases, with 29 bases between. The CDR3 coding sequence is TGCGCCAGCGGTTGGGATACCGGGACATCCCGACTGGGCTATGGCTACACCTTC. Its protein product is CASGWDTGTSRLGYGYTF.

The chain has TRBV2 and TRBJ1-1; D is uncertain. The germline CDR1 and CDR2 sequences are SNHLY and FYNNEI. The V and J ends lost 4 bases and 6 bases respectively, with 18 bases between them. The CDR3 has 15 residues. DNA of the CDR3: TGTGCCAGCAGTGCTAAGTCTACTTTTCACGCTGAAGCTTTCTTT. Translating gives CASSAKSTFHAEAFF.

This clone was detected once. The CDR3 coding sequence is TGTGCCAGCAGCTTACATCCACAGGGCCCCAGCTCCTACGAGCAGTACTTC. Protein product: CASSLHPQGPSSYEQYF. The chain uses TRBV11-2 and TRBJ2-7, with D possibly being TRBD1 (6 bases). Germline V gene data show CDR1 as SGHAT and CDR2 as FQNNGV. This CDR3 is built from 17 residues. The V and J ends lost 2 bases and 0 bases respectively, with 17 bases between them. Supplemented by reference TRBV11-2 and TRBJ2-7, the full variable domain reads EAGVAQSPRYKIIEKRQSVAFWCNPISGHATLYWYQQILGQGPKLLIQFQNNGVVDDSQLPKDRFSAERLKGVDSTLKIQPAKLEDSAVYLCASSLHPQGPSSYEQYFGPGTRLTVT.

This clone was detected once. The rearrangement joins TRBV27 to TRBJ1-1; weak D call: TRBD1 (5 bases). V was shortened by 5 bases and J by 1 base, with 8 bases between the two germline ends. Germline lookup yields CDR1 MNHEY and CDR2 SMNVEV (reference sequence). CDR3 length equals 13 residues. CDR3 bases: TGTGCCAGCAGTACTACAGGGAACACTGAAGCTTTCTTT. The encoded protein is CASSTTGNTEAFF.